This TCR beta chain was sequenced during a study of Graves' ophthalmopathy and Graves' hyperthyroidism. RNA transcripts served as template for amplifying TCR beta CDR3 sequences. HTBI-primed first-round RT-PCR preceded second-round multiplex PCR. TCRdb reprocessed the multiplex PCR reads with MiXCR, giving one entry per CDR3 protein. The repertoire has 150,000 to 200,000 distinct CDR3 sequences, over 35% of them found once; the top ten carry under 7%. Germline V gives CDR1 ENHRY, CDR2 SYGVKD. Trimming took off 6 bases at V and 0 bases at J, with 23 bases between the two ends. This CDR3 has 18 residues. Diagnosis was based on clinical symptoms, serum thyroxine, TRAb, thyroid ultrasound and orbital computed tomography.

Sequencing was performed on peripheral blood. This receptor was obtained from a woman aged 40 to 50 with Graves' ophthalmopathy. The chain combines TRBV10-3 with TRBJ1-2; perhaps TRBD1 as D (6 bases). In nucleotides, the CDR3 is TGTGCCATCAGGCACTCGACAGGAGGTGAGAGGACTAACTATGGCTACACCTTC. The encoded protein is CAIRHSTGGERTNYGYTF.